These 22 T cell receptor beta chains share one sample of origin, sequenced in a study of blood T cell repertoires in COVID-19. Clones were sequenced by immunoSEQ multiplex PCR, and TCRdb holds only the in-frame ones, with some missing. The data show a few hundred thousand clones, approximately 86% seen once. Sequencing was performed on PBMCs or T cells enriched from blood (not recorded which). The receptors derive from a woman in her 30s who had been exposed to COVID-19.

The J gene is TRBJ1-1, the V gene TRBV2, with a possible D match to TRBD1 (5 bases). V was shortened by 7 bases and J by 3 bases, with 15 bases between the two germline ends. Germline CDR1 SNHLY, CDR2 FYNNEI. The CDR3 contains 14 residues. The chain's CDR3 is CASTARRGDTEAFF. The CDR3 DNA reads as TGTGCCAGCACCGCGAGGCGGGGGGACACTGAAGCTTTCTTT.

Here the CDR3 DNA reads TGCGCCAGCAGTGAGTCGGCAGGGGTGGGCACCGGGGAGCTGTTTTTT. This translates into CASSESAGVGTGELFF. The genes are TRBV10-1 and TRBJ2-2; TRBD1 is a possible D gene (6 bases). Germline CDR1 and CDR2: WNHNN and SYGVQD (reference sequence). The CDR3 runs 16 residues. The V end lost 0 bases, the J end lost 4 bases, and 12 bases lay between the germline ends.

This rearrangement joins TRBV7-8 to TRBJ2-2; TRBD1 matches 9 bases. V lost 0 bases and J lost 2; bases outside the gene matches: 1. The CDR3 extends over 16 amino acids. Germline V gives CDR1 SGHVS, CDR2 FQNEAQ. CDR3 sequence reads: CASSLAGQGNTGELFF. Written as DNA, the CDR3 is TGTGCCAGCAGCTTAGCGGGACAGGGAAACACCGGGGAGCTGTTTTTT.

The chain has TRBV12-3 or TRBV12-4 and TRBJ2-1; D is possibly TRBD2 (6 bases). V was shortened by 1 base and J by 10 bases, with 11 bases between the two germline ends. This CDR3 has 13 residues. The CDR3 DNA reads as TGTGCCAGCAGTTTAGTCCTGGCGGGAGAGCAGTTCTTC. Its protein is CASSLVLAGEQFF.

CDR3 coding DNA: TGTGCCAGTAGTATGACGGATGGGGCCACCGCCGTGGGCTATGGCTACACCTTC. It encodes CASSMTDGATAVGYGYTF. This chain connects TRBV19 to TRBJ1-2, with D perhaps TRBD1 (5 bases). Germline CDR1 is LNHDA and CDR2 is SQIVND (reference sequence). This CDR3 has 18 residues. V lost 3 bases to trimming and J lost 4 bases, with 24 bases between them.

This chain connects TRBV18 to TRBJ2-2; 12 bases map to TRBD1. This CDR3 is built from 15 residues. The trim removed 6 bases at V and 5 bases at J, leaving 4 bases unmatched. Germline values: CDR1 KGHSH, CDR2 LQKENI. The CDR3 region has the DNA TGTGCCAGCTCGCAGGGACAGGGGGCTACCGGGGAGCTGTTTTTT. Encoded protein: CASSQGQGATGELFF.

This chain connects TRBV11-3 to TRBJ2-3, with 9 bases aligning to TRBD2. CDR3 size: 16 residues. The ends lost 3 bases at V and 1 base at J; junction bases unmatched: 5. Germline loops: CDR1 SGHNT, CDR2 YENEEA. The CDR3: CASSLGGGGGTDTQYF. CDR3 coding DNA: TGTGCCAGCAGCTTGGGCGGGGGGGGTGGCACAGATACGCAGTATTTT.

The chain is built from TRBV5-4 and TRBJ1-2, with D hard to call. This CDR3 has 13 amino acids. The V and J ends lost 3 bases and 7 bases respectively, with 13 bases between them. The germline CDR1 and CDR2 sequences are SGHNT and YYREEE (reference sequence). Written as DNA, the CDR3 is TGTGCCAGCAGCTCGCCCCGGGTTTTTGGCTACACCTTC. The encoded protein is CASSSPRVFGYTF.

V is TRBV5-1 and J is TRBJ2-3; 11 bases match TRBD1. CDR1 SGHRS and CDR2 YFSETQ come from the germline V gene. The CDR3 extends over 14 amino acids. V was clipped by 5 bases and J by 4 bases; unmatched bases: 3. Here the CDR3 reads CASRRTGGSDTQYF. The CDR3 DNA sequence: TGCGCCAGCAGGCGGACAGGGGGCTCAGATACGCAGTATTTT.

This sequence joins TRBV12-3 or TRBV12-4 and TRBJ1-2; perhaps TRBD1 as D (5 bases). V dropped 6 bases and J dropped 4 bases, with 12 bases sitting between them. The length of the CDR3 is 13 residues. The CDR3 is CASRQQDLYGYTF. The CDR3, as DNA: TGTGCCAGCAGACAACAGGACCTCTATGGCTACACCTTC.

The chain carries TRBV19 and TRBJ1-4; 7 nucleotides line up with TRBD1. Losses at the gene ends were 10 bases for V and 9 bases for J; bases not matched to a gene: 17. Germline V gene data show CDR1 as LNHDA and CDR2 as SQIVND (reference sequence). The CDR3 is 15 residues long. The CDR3 spells CATSLPQGQMKKLFF. CDR3 coding DNA: TGTGCCACCTCACTCCCCCAGGGACAGATGAAAAAACTGTTTTTT.

The V gene is TRBV2, the J gene TRBJ2-5, with 10 positions matching TRBD2. Germline values: CDR1 SNHLY, CDR2 FYNNEI. V was pared by 0 bases and J by 2 bases, with 3 bases of the junction left unmatched. The CDR3 has 16 amino acids. In DNA, the CDR3 is TGTGCCAGCAGTGAAGCGCCACTAGCGGGGCAAGAGACCCAGTACTTC. It codes for CASSEAPLAGQETQYF. Together with reference TRBV2 and TRBJ2-5, the CDR3 gives the full variable domain: EPEVTQTPSHQVTQMGQEVILRCVPISNHLYFYWYRQILGQKVEFLVSFYNNEISEKSEIFDDQFSVERPDGSNFTLKIRSTKLEDSAMYFCASSEAPLAGQETQYFGPGTRLLVL.

The chain recombines TRBV29-1 with TRBJ2-7; perhaps TRBD2 as D (5 bases). V was cut by 1 base and J by 7 bases, with 8 bases left in between. Germline V gene lookup returns CDR1 SQVTM and CDR2 ANQGSEA. The length of the CDR3 is 11 residues. The CDR3 sequence: CSVEVWEEQYF. The DNA of the CDR3 is TGCAGCGTTGAAGTTTGGGAGGAGCAGTACTTC.

The chain combines TRBV25-1 with TRBJ1-2; 12 bases match TRBD1. V shed 4 bases, J shed 8 bases, and the junction held 8 bases outside the gene matches. This CDR3 contains 15 residues. CDR1 and CDR2 from the germline V gene are MGHDK and SYGVNS. This CDR3 is CASSVDRDRGHGYTF. The DNA for the CDR3 is TGTGCCAGCAGTGTTGACCGGGACAGGGGGCACGGCTACACCTTC.

The rearrangement joins TRBV19 to TRBJ1-5, with a tentative D call TRBD1 (5 bases). Germline lookup yields CDR1 LNHDA and CDR2 SQIVND (reference sequence). This CDR3 is 15 amino acids long. The germline V and J ends were trimmed by 7 bases and 4 bases, with 17 bases remaining between them. This CDR3 is CASTMMRGRNQPQHF. CDR3 bases: TGTGCCAGTACGATGATGCGGGGGAGAAATCAGCCCCAGCATTTT.

The J gene is TRBJ2-7, the V gene TRBV20-1, with 7 nucleotides matching TRBD2. CDR3 length equals 14 residues. Trimming at V came to 3 bases and at J to 0 bases, leaving 5 bases not matched to a gene. Germline values: CDR1 DFQATT, CDR2 SNEGSKA (reference sequence). In DNA form, the CDR3 reads TGCAGTGCTAGTAGGCTAGCGGACTCCTACGAGCAGTACTTC. Protein sequence: CSASRLADSYEQYF.

CDR3 in amino acids: CATSAGKNEQFF. The CDR3 nucleotides read TGTGCCACCTCAGCGGGGAAGAATGAGCAGTTCTTC. The rearrangement links TRBV24-1 to TRBJ2-1, with 7 nucleotides matching TRBD2. This CDR3 has 12 residues. The germline gives CDR1 KGHDR, CDR2 SFDVKD. The trim removed 9 bases at V and 7 bases at J, leaving 5 bases unmatched.

This clone was observed a handful of times. The rearrangement joins TRBV5-6 to TRBJ1-5; maybe TRBD1 (6 bases). V was trimmed by 1 base and J by 7 bases, leaving 6 bases between them. Germline V gene sequence: CDR1 SGHDT, CDR2 YYEEEE. The CDR3 length is 12 residues. CDR3 in amino acids: CASSLQGQPQHF. CDR3 coding DNA: TGTGCCAGCAGCTTGCAGGGGCAGCCCCAGCATTTT. Looking up the rest from reference TRBV5-6 and TRBJ1-5 gives the full variable domain: DAGVTQSPTHLIKTRGQQVTLRCSPKSGHDTVSWYQQALGQGPQFIFQYYEEEERQRGNFPDRFSGHQFPNYSSELNVNALLLGDSALYLCASSLQGQPQHFGDGTRLSIL.

The J gene is TRBJ1-4, the V gene TRBV7-9, with D unresolved. Germline CDR1 reads SEHNR; CDR2 reads FQNEAQ (reference sequence). V was pared by 5 bases and J by 0 bases, with 16 bases between. The length of the CDR3 is 17 residues. DNA for the CDR3: TGTGCCAGCAGCCCACAACACCCTGAGGCAACTAATGAAAAACTGTTTTTT. It encodes CASSPQHPEATNEKLFF.

The genes are TRBV5-1 and TRBJ2-1; 9 nucleotides line up with TRBD1. V lost 7 bases to trimming and J lost 8 bases; unmatched junction nucleotides: 13. The germline CDR1 and CDR2 sequences are SGHRS and YFSETQ. CDR3 size: 15 residues. In DNA form, the CDR3 reads TGCGCCAGCGGTGGACCGGGACAGGGTATCCATGAGCAGTTCTTC. Encoded protein: CASGGPGQGIHEQFF.

The J gene is TRBJ1-1, the V gene TRBV27; perhaps TRBD1 as D (5 bases). This CDR3 is 14 amino acids long. CDR1 is MNHEY and CDR2 is SMNVEV in the germline V gene (reference sequence). V was pared by 2 bases and J by 3 bases, with 10 bases between. This CDR3 reads CASSLQGGHTEAFF. DNA of the CDR3: TGTGCCAGCAGTTTACAGGGTGGGCACACTGAAGCTTTCTTT.

This chain uses TRBV11-3 with TRBJ2-7, with 9 nucleotides matching TRBD1. The length of the CDR3 is 15 residues. V was pared by 5 bases and J by 6 bases, with 11 bases of the junction left unmatched. Germline V gene data show CDR1 as SGHNT and CDR2 as YENEEA. For the CDR3, the DNA is TGTGCCAGCAGCCCCGGGACAGGGTACCTTCTCGAGCAGTACTTC. Amino acids: CASSPGTGYLLEQYF.